This T cell receptor (beta chain) derives from a study of cytomegalovirus exposure and HLA in healthy donors. Donors were drawn from the approximately 120-subject validation cohort, separate from the roughly 610-subject first cohort. Assay used: immunoSEQ multiplex PCR; TCRdb lists only in-frame clones, some missing. The table shows approximately 160,000 clones, with less than 95% occurring only once. This CDR3 is built from 17 residues. V was clipped by 6 bases and J by 4 bases; unmatched bases: 15. The germline gives CDR1 SNHLY, CDR2 FYNNEI. In regard to this clone: The antigen remains unidentified.

Notes on the study in general: One later analysis, an examination of the 120 validation repertoires, found that first-cohort TCR clusters tended to co-occur in them. Reported performance of the classifier showed diagnosis of cytomegalovirus status with high specificity and sensitivity.

This rearrangement joins TRBV2 to TRBJ1-2; 9 bases match TRBD1. The sequenced sample was PBMCs. This TCR was recovered from a woman aged 18 to 35 in good health and CMV-seropositive. The CDR3 DNA reads TGTGCCAGCAGGGAGATATCCGGGACAGGGATATTCTATGGCTACACCTTC. It yields the protein CASREISGTGIFYGYTF. Full variable domain (rest looked up from reference TRBV2 and TRBJ1-2): EPEVTQTPSHQVTQMGQEVILRCVPISNHLYFYWYRQILGQKVEFLVSFYNNEISEKSEIFDDQFSVERPDGSNFTLKIRSTKLEDSAMYFCASREISGTGIFYGYTFGSGTRLTVV.